This TCR beta chain was obtained from a study of blood T cell repertoires in COVID-19. For the study at large: From T cells, B-cell-depleted T cells, or PBMCs came the material, which was cDNA or gDNA.

Per the original methods: Estimation of nucleated cell counts relied on the amplification of reference gene primers. Assay: immunoSEQ multiplex PCR; the TCRdb copy retains only in-frame clones and omits some. That table supplies the V and J calls and clone size; D and trimming were determined from the DNA. The sample has more than 350,000 clones, around nine tenths seen once. Across under 25 US areas, participants ranged in age from 18 to 89 years. Trimming cost V 8 bases and J 7 bases; bases outside gene matches: 6. The CDR3 contains 13 residues. Germline V gene lookup returns CDR1 LNHDA and CDR2 SQIVND (reference sequence).

This receptor was taken from a woman between 50 and 59 years old who had recovered from COVID-19. The sequenced sample was PBMCs or T cells enriched from blood (not recorded which). V gene TRBV19 combines with J gene TRBJ1-5; 9 bases line up with TRBD1. The CDR3 reads CASRTGEAQPQHF. CDR3 bases: TGTGCCAGTCGGACAGGGGAGGCCCAGCCCCAGCATTTT.